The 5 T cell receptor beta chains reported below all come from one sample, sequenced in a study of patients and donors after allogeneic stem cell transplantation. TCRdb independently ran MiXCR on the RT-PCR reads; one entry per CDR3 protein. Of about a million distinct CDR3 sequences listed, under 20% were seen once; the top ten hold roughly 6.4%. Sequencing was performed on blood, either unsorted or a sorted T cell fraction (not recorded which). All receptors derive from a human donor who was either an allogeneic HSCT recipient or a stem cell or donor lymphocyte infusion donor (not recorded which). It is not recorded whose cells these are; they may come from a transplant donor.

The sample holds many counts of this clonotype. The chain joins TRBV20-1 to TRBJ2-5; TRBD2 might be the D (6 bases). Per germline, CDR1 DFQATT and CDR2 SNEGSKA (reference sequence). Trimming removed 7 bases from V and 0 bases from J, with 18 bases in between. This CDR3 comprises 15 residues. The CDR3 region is CSVNLGRGYQETQYF. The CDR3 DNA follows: TGCAGTGTTAACCTGGGGCGGGGATACCAAGAGACCCAGTACTTC.

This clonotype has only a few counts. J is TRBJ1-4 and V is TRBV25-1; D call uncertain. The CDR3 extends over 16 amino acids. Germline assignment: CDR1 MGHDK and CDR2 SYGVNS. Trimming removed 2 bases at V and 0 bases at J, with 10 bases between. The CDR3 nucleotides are TGTGCCAGCAGTGAAGGAAGGGCGGCAACTAATGAAAAACTGTTTTTT. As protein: CASSEGRAATNEKLFF.

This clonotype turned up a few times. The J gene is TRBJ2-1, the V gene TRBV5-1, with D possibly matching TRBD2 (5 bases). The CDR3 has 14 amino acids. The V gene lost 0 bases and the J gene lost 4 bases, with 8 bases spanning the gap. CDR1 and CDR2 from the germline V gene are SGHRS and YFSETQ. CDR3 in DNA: TGCGCCAGCAGCTTGGACGACTATTACAATGAGCAGTTCTTC. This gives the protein CASSLDDYYNEQFF.

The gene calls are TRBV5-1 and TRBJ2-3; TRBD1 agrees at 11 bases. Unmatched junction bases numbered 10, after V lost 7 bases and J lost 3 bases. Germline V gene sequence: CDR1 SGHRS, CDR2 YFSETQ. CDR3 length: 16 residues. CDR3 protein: CASAWGQGVGTDTQYF. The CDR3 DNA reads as TGCGCCAGCGCCTGGGGACAGGGGGTTGGTACAGATACGCAGTATTTT.

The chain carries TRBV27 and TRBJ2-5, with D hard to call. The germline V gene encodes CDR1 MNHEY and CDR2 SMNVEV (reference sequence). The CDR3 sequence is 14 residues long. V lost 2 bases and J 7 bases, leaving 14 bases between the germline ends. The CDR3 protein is CASSLVLHPATQYF. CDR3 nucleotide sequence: TGTGCCAGCAGTTTAGTCCTTCACCCGGCGACCCAGTACTTC.